The 27 T cell receptor beta chains reported below all come from one sample, sequenced in a study of blood T cell repertoires in COVID-19. Sequenced by immunoSEQ multiplex PCR; TCRdb stores in-frame clones only, minus some. The sample carries about 40,000 clones, around 86% recorded once. The sequencing input was peripheral blood. The receptor set was obtained from a human donor in a cohort sampled during active COVID-19.

The chain recombines TRBV4-1 with TRBJ1-6; D remains ambiguous. V lost 0 bases, J lost 6 bases, and 15 bases lay in between. This CDR3 is built from 17 residues. Germline V gives CDR1 MGHRA, CDR2 YSYEKL. The CDR3 reads CASSQDAGNFFNSPLHF. The CDR3 bases are TGCGCCAGCAGCCAAGATGCGGGCAATTTCTTTAATTCACCCCTCCACTTT.

J is TRBJ2-7 and V is TRBV7-6; TRBD1 matches at 9 bases. CDR1 and CDR2 from the germline V gene are SGHVS and FNYEAQ. This CDR3 has 12 amino acids. Unmatched junction bases numbered 5, after V lost 5 bases and J lost 9 bases. The DNA for the CDR3 is TGTGCCAGCAGCCCAGGGGGACAGGGGCAGTACTTC. Encoded protein: CASSPGGQGQYF.

V and J are TRBV6-5 and TRBJ2-7; 7 bases align to TRBD2. This CDR3 has 13 residues. The J segment lost 3 bases and the V segment lost 5 bases, leaving 4 bases of the junction unmatched. The germline V gene encodes CDR1 MNHEY and CDR2 SVGAGI. The CDR3 DNA reads as TGTGCCAGCAGTACCGGGGGGTTCTACGAGCAGTACTTC. This translates into CASSTGGFYEQYF.

The chain recombines TRBV27 with TRBJ2-1, with 9 bases matching TRBD1. The trim removed 2 bases at V and 13 bases at J, leaving 3 bases unmatched. The CDR3 has 12 amino acids. Germline CDR1 MNHEY, CDR2 SMNVEV (reference sequence). Here the CDR3 DNA reads TGTGCCAGCAGTTTACCGGACAGGGGCCAGTTCTTC. This encodes CASSLPDRGQFF.

Notes on this clone: At one end the junction does not follow the germline gene, possibly because of a read error. This chain joins TRBV6-2 or TRBV6-3 and TRBJ2-7; D may be TRBD1 (5 bases). The CDR3 totals 12 residues. Germline V CDR1 and CDR2: MNHEY, SVGEGT. The CDR3, as DNA: TGTGCCAGCAGCTCCCCCGCTGGGGCTCCTTCCTTC. It codes for CASSSPAGAPSF.

The chain's CDR3 is CASSRAGDEKLFF. The CDR3 nucleotides read TGTGCCAGCAGTCGGGCAGGGGATGAAAAACTGTTTTTT. The chain links TRBV25-1 to TRBJ1-4, with D possibly TRBD1 on 6 matching bases. CDR3 size: 13 residues. V was trimmed by 5 bases and J by 6 bases, leaving 10 bases between them. Germline CDR1 is MGHDK and CDR2 is SYGVNS.

The gene calls are TRBV6-5 and TRBJ1-4; 8 bases match TRBD1. The ends lost 1 base at V and 7 bases at J; junction bases unmatched: 8. This CDR3 has 16 amino acids. Germline assignment: CDR1 MNHEY and CDR2 SVGAGI. The CDR3 DNA reads TGTGCCAGCAGTTACTTCGCGGACAGGGCCGGTGAAAAACTGTTTTTT. This sequence encodes CASSYFADRAGEKLFF.

The chain recombines TRBV11-2 with TRBJ2-7; TRBD2 is a possible D gene (6 bases). The V end lost 0 bases, the J end lost 2 bases, and 17 bases lay between the germline ends. The germline V gene encodes CDR1 SGHAT and CDR2 FQNNGV. This CDR3 has 17 residues. The chain's CDR3 is CASSLELWGGTTYEQYF. The DNA of the CDR3 is TGTGCCAGCAGCTTAGAATTATGGGGCGGGACGACCTACGAGCAGTACTTC.

The chain uses TRBV12-3 or TRBV12-4 and TRBJ1-1; 8 bases are shared with TRBD1. This CDR3 is 13 amino acids long. Germline trimming cut 5 bases from V and 4 bases from J; bases unmatched to any gene: 3. DNA of the CDR3: TGTGCCAGCAGTGACAGGGGCGGCACTGAAGCTTTCTTT. This codes for CASSDRGGTEAFF.

CDR3 in amino acids: CASSPGFLYEQYF. In DNA, the CDR3 is TGTGCCAGCAGCCCGGGATTCCTCTACGAGCAGTACTTC. The chain employs TRBV14 and TRBJ2-7, with D maybe TRBD2 (5 bases). The germline gives CDR1 SGHDN, CDR2 FVKESK. Trimming took 4 bases from V and 3 from J, leaving 10 bases between them. The CDR3 runs 13 residues.

This rearrangement joins TRBV11-2 to TRBJ2-1, with 10 bases aligning to TRBD1. J was trimmed by 5 bases and V by 0 bases; bases with no gene match: 4. This CDR3 region has 16 residues. CDR1 and CDR2 (germline): SGHAT, FQNNGV. DNA of the CDR3: TGTGCCAGCAGCTTAGATCCCGGGACAGGGGACAATGAGCAGTTCTTC. This translates into CASSLDPGTGDNEQFF.

The chain uses TRBV5-1 and TRBJ1-2, with D hard to call. V was shortened by 3 bases and J by 2 bases, with 11 bases between the two germline ends. The CDR3 contains 14 residues. Germline CDR1 reads SGHRS; CDR2 reads YFSETQ. In DNA, the CDR3 is TGCGCCAGCAGCTCCCCGACACTCAACTATGGCTACACCTTC. It yields the protein CASSSPTLNYGYTF. The variable domain in full, completed from reference TRBV5-1 and TRBJ1-2, reads KAGVTQTPRYLIKTRGQQVTLSCSPISGHRSVSWYQQTPGQGLQFLFEYFSETQRNKGNFPGRFSGRQFSNSRSEMNVSTLELGDSALYLCASSSPTLNYGYTFGSGTRLTVV.

The DNA of the CDR3 is TGCGCCAGCAGCCAAGGTCGTGGCCCTAATGAAAAACTGTTTTTT. Protein product: CASSQGRGPNEKLFF. The chain has TRBV4-3 and TRBJ1-4; the D is unclear. Looked up from germline, CDR1 is LGHNA and CDR2 is YSLEER. This CDR3 is built from 15 residues. Trimming cost V 1 base and J 3 bases, with 9 bases left between them.

CDR3 in DNA: TGCGCCAGCACCTCGACAAGGGGCAGGATGGGCACTGAAGCTTTCTTT. Translation gives CASTSTRGRMGTEAFF. The V gene is TRBV10-2, the J gene TRBJ1-1, with a tentative D call TRBD1 (5 bases). The CDR3 extends over 16 amino acids. V was trimmed by 7 bases and J by 4 bases, leaving 22 bases between them. The V gene's germline CDR1 is WSHSY and CDR2 SAAADI.

The rearrangement uses TRBV5-4 and TRBJ1-3; no firm D call. From germline, CDR1 is SGHNT and CDR2 YYREEE (reference sequence). This CDR3 has 13 amino acids. Trimming left V 4 bases short and J 4 bases short, with 9 bases between. In DNA, the CDR3 is TGTGCCAGCAGCCAAGAGTGGGGAAACACCATATATTTT. Protein product: CASSQEWGNTIYF.

The rearrangement uses TRBV30 and TRBJ1-1; 10 bases map to TRBD1. The CDR3 consists of 17 residues. Germline CDR1 and CDR2: GTSNPN and SVGIG (reference sequence). V was clipped by 0 bases and J by 4 bases; unmatched bases: 11. The CDR3 nucleotides read TGTGCCTGGAGTGTACCCCGTGACAGGGGGCGAGGCACTGAAGCTTTCTTT. Translated: CAWSVPRDRGRGTEAFF. The full variable domain, rest sourced from reference TRBV30 and TRBJ1-1, is SQTIHQWPATLVQPVGSPLSLECTVEGTSNPNLYWYRQAAGRGLQLLFYSVGIGQISSEVPQNLSASRPQDRQFILSSKKLLLSDSGFYLCAWSVPRDRGRGTEAFFGQGTRLTVV.

This chain connects TRBV5-1 to TRBJ1-1; TRBD1 matches 8 bases. Trimming cost V 4 bases and J 9 bases; bases outside gene matches: 8. The CDR3 runs to 13 residues. From germline, CDR1 is SGHRS and CDR2 YFSETQ. CDR3: CASSPRQGTQAFF. The CDR3 bases are TGCGCCAGCAGCCCTAGACAGGGGACTCAAGCTTTCTTT.

Written as DNA, the CDR3 is TGCGCCAGCAGCCAAGATCTCACAGGGGCTAGCAATCAGCCCCAGCATTTT. It yields the protein CASSQDLTGASNQPQHF. The V gene is TRBV4-3, the J gene TRBJ1-5, with 7 bases identical to TRBD1. Germline V CDR1 and CDR2: LGHNA, YSLEER. Germline trimming cut 0 bases from V and 0 bases from J; bases unmatched to any gene: 5. The CDR3 runs to 17 residues.

The genes are TRBV4-3 and TRBJ2-1, with no clear D. Germline loops: CDR1 LGHNA, CDR2 YSLEER. Trimming took 1 base from V and 0 from J, leaving 19 bases between them. The CDR3 is 19 amino acids. Written as DNA, the CDR3 is TGCGCCAGCAGCCAAGTTGGGTCCTCAGACTCCCACTCCTACAATGAGCAGTTCTTC. Translating it yields CASSQVGSSDSHSYNEQFF.

The chain combines TRBV7-9 with TRBJ1-3; perhaps TRBD1 as D (5 bases). The germline V gene has CDR1 SEHNR and CDR2 FQNEAQ (reference sequence). CDR3 length: 17 amino acids. V gave up 5 bases and J gave up 0 bases, with 17 bases separating them. The CDR3 here is CASSRTGQGLSGNTIYF. CDR3 nucleotides: TGTGCCAGCAGCCGCACCGGCCAGGGACTCTCTGGAAACACCATATATTTT.

The rearrangement links TRBV19 to TRBJ1-1; maybe TRBD1 (6 bases). CDR1 is LNHDA, CDR2 SQIVND, per germline (reference sequence). Trimming removed 3 bases from V and 6 bases from J, with 14 bases in between. This CDR3 spans 14 amino acids. This CDR3 reads CASSIQGRLPEAFF. The CDR3 DNA reads TGTGCCAGTAGTATCCAGGGGCGCTTGCCTGAAGCTTTCTTT.

The chain employs TRBV27 and TRBJ1-5, with 7 bases lining up with TRBD1. CDR1 MNHEY and CDR2 SMNVEV come from the germline V gene (reference sequence). This CDR3 is 16 amino acids long. Unmatched junction bases numbered 16, after V lost 2 bases and J lost 12 bases. CDR3 sequence reads: CASSLEGERGQAGQHF. The CDR3 nucleotides are TGTGCCAGCAGTTTAGAGGGGGAGAGGGGGCAAGCGGGCCAGCATTTT.

V and J are TRBV5-1 and TRBJ1-2; D gene ambiguous. CDR1 is SGHRS and CDR2 is YFSETQ in the germline V gene. Trimming took 0 bases from V and 6 from J, leaving 12 bases between them. CDR3 length: 14 residues. The CDR3 is CASSLVAPYDGYTF. The CDR3 region has the DNA TGCGCCAGCAGCTTGGTAGCGCCTTACGATGGCTACACCTTC.

This clone was observed a few times. This sequence joins TRBV4-1 and TRBJ1-1; maybe TRBD1 (6 bases). The CDR3 loop spans 13 amino acids. V shed 4 bases and J shed 1 base, with 7 bases lying between them. Germline V gene sequence: CDR1 MGHRA, CDR2 YSYEKL. The CDR3 loop reads CASSRTENTEAFF. CDR3 coding DNA: TGCGCCAGCAGCCGGACAGAGAACACTGAAGCTTTCTTT.

This rearrangement joins TRBV19 to TRBJ1-2; TRBD1 matches 8 bases. V shed 7 bases and J 5 bases; nucleotides not matched to a gene: 12. The CDR3 is made up of 15 amino acids. Germline V gene data show CDR1 as LNHDA and CDR2 as SQIVND (reference sequence). The CDR3 here is CASNLDREGIYGYTF. Written as DNA, the CDR3 is TGTGCCAGTAACCTGGACAGGGAAGGCATTTATGGCTACACCTTC. The full variable domain, its missing parts supplied by reference TRBV19 and TRBJ1-2, is DGGITQSPKYLFRKEGQNVTLSCEQNLNHDAMYWYRQDPGQGLRLIYYSQIVNDFQKGDIAEGYSVSREKKESFPLTVTSAQKNPTAFYLCASNLDREGIYGYTFGSGTRLTVV.

The chain links TRBV12-3 or TRBV12-4 to TRBJ2-7, with D maybe TRBD1 (6 bases). V gave up 5 bases and J gave up 10 bases, with 18 bases separating them. This CDR3 contains 13 residues. CDR3 nucleotides: TGTGCCAGCAGTCCCCGATCACAGGGATCCCAGTACTTC. This encodes CASSPRSQGSQYF.

The chain is built from TRBV9 and TRBJ1-2; D is perhaps TRBD1 (6 bases). The CDR3 length is 15 residues. CDR1 and CDR2 from the germline V gene are SGDLS and YYNGEE. V shed 0 bases and J shed 4 bases, with 13 bases lying between them. This CDR3 reads CASSVEAGDIYGYTF. The CDR3 DNA reads as TGTGCCAGCAGCGTAGAGGCAGGGGATATCTATGGCTACACCTTC.